These T cell receptor beta chains were read from a single sample in a study of CD8+CD57+ T cells in acquired aplastic anemia. TCRdb redid the calling of the reads with MiXCR, one entry per CDR3 protein. The sample consists of around 180,000 distinct CDR3 sequences, roughly 50% of them appearing once. Sequenced input: sorted CD4+, CD8+, or CD8+CD57+ T cells (not recorded which) from PBMCs. All receptors come from a human donor with aplastic anemia. CDR3s include the opening cysteine and the closing phenylalanine or tryptophan. Each record gives: clone size, D gene, J gene, V gene, CDR3 protein, CDR3 DNA. A D gene is named only where the DNA matches it firmly. Some rows have no size entry. The others give once, few or many, or a class for an expanded clone.

>NA|NA|TRBJ2-7|TRBV12-3/TRBV12-4
CASSYRDGYEQYF
TGTGCCAGCAGTTACAGGGACGGCTACGAGCAGTACTTC
>many|TRBD1|TRBJ1-4|TRBV5-5
CASSYGTELEKLFF
TGTGCCAGCAGCTACGGGACAGAGCTTGAAAAACTGTTTTTT
>few|NA|TRBJ2-7|TRBV7-7
CASSFLGEQYF
TGTGCCAGCAGTTTTCTGGGCGAGCAGTACTTC
>many|NA|TRBJ1-4|TRBV5-4
CASSLASNEKLFF
TGTGCCAGCAGCTTGGCCAGTAATGAAAAACTGTTTTTT
>many|TRBD1|TRBJ1-5|TRBV6-1
CASSKGQGINQPQHF
TGTGCCAGCAGTAAAGGACAGGGGATCAATCAGCCCCAGCATTTT
>few|NA|TRBJ2-1|TRBV10-3
CAISGGTGLGFF
TGTGCCATCAGTGGGGGGACGGGCTTGGGGTTCTTC
>NA|NA|TRBJ1-2|TRBV7-2
CASSPGLAYGYTF
TGTGCCAGCAGTCCTGGACTGGCCTATGGCTACACCTTC
>few|NA|TRBJ2-5|TRBV5-4
CASSSGVRETQYF
TGTGCCAGCAGCTCCGGTGTTCGGGAGACCCAGTACTTC
>many|TRBD2|TRBJ2-7|TRBV2
CASSGQRGAYEQYF
TGTGCCAGCAGTGGCCAGCGGGGGGCCTACGAGCAGTACTTC
>NA|NA|TRBJ2-7|TRBV28
CASSFPMNLYEQYF
TGTGCCAGCAGTTTCCCTATGAATCTCTACGAGCAGTACTTC
>once|NA|TRBJ2-7|TRBV10-3
CAISESNREAYEQCF
TGTGCCATCAGTGAGTCGAACAGGGAGGCCTACGAGCAGTGCTTC
>NA|TRBD2|TRBJ2-1|TRBV19
CASSMLGGSSNEQFF
TGTGCCAGTAGTATGCTTGGCGGGAGCTCCAATGAGCAGTTCTTC
>many|NA|TRBJ2-7|TRBV2
CASSGRQLSSYEQYF
TGTGCCAGCAGTGGCCGACAGCTGAGCTCCTACGAGCAGTACTTC
>many|TRBD2|TRBJ2-3|TRBV7-2
CASSLSGGPLTDTQYF
TGTGCCAGCAGCTTAAGCGGGGGGCCACTCACAGATACGCAGTATTTT
>NA|TRBD1|TRBJ2-7|TRBV2
CASSGVGQGEQYF
TGTGCCAGCAGTGGGGTAGGACAGGGCGAGCAGTACTTC